This TCR beta chain came from a study of blood T cell repertoires in COVID-19. Whole-study context: Nucleic acid was either cDNA or gDNA, and it came from T cells, B-cell-depleted T cells, or PBMCs.

CDR1 is SEHNR and CDR2 is FQNEAQ in the germline V gene (reference sequence). The CDR3 totals 13 residues. Germline trimming cut 5 bases from V and 8 bases from J; bases unmatched to any gene: 6. Data came from immunoSEQ multiplex PCR; TCRdb stores just in-frame clones and leaves some out. The table has roughly 200,000 clones, approximately 85% seen once. This study enrolled people aged roughly 18 to 90 from about two dozen US geographic areas. Either two negative PCRs, clearance, or symptom resolution qualified Cohort 3 donors as recovered. The specimen was PBMCs or T cells enriched from blood (not recorded which). The gene calls are TRBV7-9 and TRBJ2-1; TRBD2 matches at 7 bases. This receptor was obtained from a man in his forties who had recovered from COVID-19. CDR3 DNA sequence: TGTGCCAGCAGCCGCGGGAGAAGCGATGAGCAGTTCTTC. It translates to CASSRGRSDEQFF.